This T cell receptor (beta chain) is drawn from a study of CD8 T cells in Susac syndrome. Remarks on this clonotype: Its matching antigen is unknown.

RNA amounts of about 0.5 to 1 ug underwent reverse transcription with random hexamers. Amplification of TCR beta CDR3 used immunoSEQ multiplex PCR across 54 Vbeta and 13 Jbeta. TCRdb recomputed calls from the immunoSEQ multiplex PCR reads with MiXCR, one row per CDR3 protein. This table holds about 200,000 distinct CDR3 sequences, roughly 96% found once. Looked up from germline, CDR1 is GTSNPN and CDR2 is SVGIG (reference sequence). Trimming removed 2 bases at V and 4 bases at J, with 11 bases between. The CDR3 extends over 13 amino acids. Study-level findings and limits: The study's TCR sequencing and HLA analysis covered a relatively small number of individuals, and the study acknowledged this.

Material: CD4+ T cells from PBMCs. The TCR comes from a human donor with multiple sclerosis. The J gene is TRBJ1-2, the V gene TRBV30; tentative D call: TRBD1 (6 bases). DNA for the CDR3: TGTGCCTGGAGTAGCGGGGGGGCCTATGGCTACACCTTC. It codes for CAWSSGGAYGYTF.